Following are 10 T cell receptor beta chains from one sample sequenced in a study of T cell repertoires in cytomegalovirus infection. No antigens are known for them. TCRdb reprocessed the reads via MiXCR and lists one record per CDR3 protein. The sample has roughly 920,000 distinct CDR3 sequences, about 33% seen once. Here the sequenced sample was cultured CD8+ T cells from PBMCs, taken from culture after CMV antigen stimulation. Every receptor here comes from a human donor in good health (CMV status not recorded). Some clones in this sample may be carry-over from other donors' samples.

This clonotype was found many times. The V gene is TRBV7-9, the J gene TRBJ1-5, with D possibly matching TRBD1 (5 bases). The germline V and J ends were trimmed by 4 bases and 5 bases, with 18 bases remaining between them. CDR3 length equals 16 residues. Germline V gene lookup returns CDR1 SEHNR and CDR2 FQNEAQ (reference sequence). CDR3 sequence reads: CASSSTVAGIHQPQHF. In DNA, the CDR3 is TGTGCCAGCAGCTCTACCGTGGCAGGGATCCATCAGCCCCAGCATTTT.

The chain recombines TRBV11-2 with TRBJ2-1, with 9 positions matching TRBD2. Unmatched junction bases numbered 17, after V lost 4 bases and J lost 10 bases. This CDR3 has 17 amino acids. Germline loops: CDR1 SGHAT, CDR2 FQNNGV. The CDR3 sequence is CASSSTGGTSPRREQFF. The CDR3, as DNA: TGTGCCAGCAGCTCCACGGGGGGGACTAGCCCAAGGCGGGAGCAGTTCTTC.

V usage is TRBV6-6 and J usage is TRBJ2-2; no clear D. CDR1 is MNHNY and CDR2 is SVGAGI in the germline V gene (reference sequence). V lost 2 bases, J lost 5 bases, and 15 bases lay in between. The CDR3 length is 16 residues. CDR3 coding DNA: TGTGCCAGCAGTTACATCAAGGCTAGTAGTACCGGGGAGCTGTTTTTT. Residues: CASSYIKASSTGELFF.

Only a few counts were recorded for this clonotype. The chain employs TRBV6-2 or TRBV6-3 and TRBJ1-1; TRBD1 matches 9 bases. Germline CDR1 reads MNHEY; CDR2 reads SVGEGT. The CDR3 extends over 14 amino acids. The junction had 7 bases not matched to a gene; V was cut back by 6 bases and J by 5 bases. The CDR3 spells CASRSGTGRTEAFF. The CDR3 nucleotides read TGTGCCAGCAGGTCCGGGACAGGGCGGACTGAAGCTTTCTTT.

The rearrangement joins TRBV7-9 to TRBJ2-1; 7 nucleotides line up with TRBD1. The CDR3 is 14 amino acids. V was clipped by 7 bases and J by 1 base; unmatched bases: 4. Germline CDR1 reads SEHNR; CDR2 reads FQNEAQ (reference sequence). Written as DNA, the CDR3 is TGTGCCAGCACCCAGACAGGGTCCTACAATGAGCAGTTCTTC. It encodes CASTQTGSYNEQFF.

CDR3 DNA sequence: TGTGCCAGTAGTTTCACAGCGTTCGGTGGGGCCAACGTCCTGACTTTC. Its protein is CASSFTAFGGANVLTF. The chain uses TRBV19 and TRBJ2-6; the D is unclear. CDR3 length: 16 residues. The V end was cut by 5 bases, the J end by 3 bases, with 14 bases between. The germline gives CDR1 LNHDA, CDR2 SQIVND (reference sequence).

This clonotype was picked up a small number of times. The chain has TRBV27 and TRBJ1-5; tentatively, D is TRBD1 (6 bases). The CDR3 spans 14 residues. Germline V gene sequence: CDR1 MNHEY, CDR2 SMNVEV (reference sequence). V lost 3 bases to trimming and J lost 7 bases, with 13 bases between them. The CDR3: CASSFGRGRQPQHF. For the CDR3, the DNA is TGTGCCAGCAGTTTCGGCAGGGGAAGGCAGCCCCAGCATTTT.

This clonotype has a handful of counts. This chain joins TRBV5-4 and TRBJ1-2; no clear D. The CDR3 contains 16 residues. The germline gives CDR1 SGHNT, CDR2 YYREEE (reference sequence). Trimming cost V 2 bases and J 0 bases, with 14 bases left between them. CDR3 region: CASSFGHNVANYGYTF. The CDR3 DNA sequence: TGTGCCAGCAGCTTTGGGCACAATGTAGCTAACTATGGCTACACCTTC.

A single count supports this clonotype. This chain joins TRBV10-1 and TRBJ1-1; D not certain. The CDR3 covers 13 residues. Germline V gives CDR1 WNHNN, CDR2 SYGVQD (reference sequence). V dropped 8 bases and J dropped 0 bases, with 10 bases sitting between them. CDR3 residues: CASQQGMNTEAFF. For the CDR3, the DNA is TGCGCCAGCCAACAAGGGATGAACACTGAAGCTTTCTTT.

In nucleotides, the CDR3 is TGTGCCAGCAGCCAAACGTATCCTAGCGGGGGGGTTCCTAGCACAGATACGCAGTATTTT. It yields the protein CASSQTYPSGGVPSTDTQYF. The chain uses TRBV3-1 and TRBJ2-3; 12 bases align to TRBD2. The ends lost 2 bases at V and 0 bases at J; junction bases unmatched: 12. The germline gives CDR1 LGHDT, CDR2 YNNKEL (reference sequence). This CDR3 has 20 amino acids.